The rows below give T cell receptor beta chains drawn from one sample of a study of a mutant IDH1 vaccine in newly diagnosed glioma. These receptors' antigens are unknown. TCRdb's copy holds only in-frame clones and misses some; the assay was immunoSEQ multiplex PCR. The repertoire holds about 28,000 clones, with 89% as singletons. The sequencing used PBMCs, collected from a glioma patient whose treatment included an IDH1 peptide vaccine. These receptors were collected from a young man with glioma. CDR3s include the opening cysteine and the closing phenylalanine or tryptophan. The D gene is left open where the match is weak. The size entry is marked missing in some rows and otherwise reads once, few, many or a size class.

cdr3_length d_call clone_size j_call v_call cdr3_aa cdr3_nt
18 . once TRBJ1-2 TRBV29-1 CSVEGPSLHRLPNYGYTF TGCAGCGTTGAAGGACCCTCATTACACCGCCTGCCGAACTATGGCTACACCTTC
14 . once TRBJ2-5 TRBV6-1 CASSITRAGETQYF TGTGCCAGCAGTATAACTAGAGCCGGAGAGACCCAGTACTTC
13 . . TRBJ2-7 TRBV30 CAWRGPDSYEQYF TGTGCCTGGAGGGGTCCCGACTCCTACGAGCAGTACTTC
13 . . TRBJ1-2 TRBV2 CASSELGNYGYTF TGTGCCAGCAGTGAACTGGGGAACTATGGCTACACCTTC
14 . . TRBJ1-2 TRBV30 CAWSGRGTNYGYTF TGTGCCTGGAGTGGGCGGGGGACTAACTATGGCTACACCTTC
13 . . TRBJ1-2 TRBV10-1 CASSEDRLYGYTF TGCGCCAGCAGTGAGGACAGACTCTATGGCTACACCTTC
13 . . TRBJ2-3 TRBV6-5 CASSYFLGDTQYF TGTGCCAGCAGTTACTTCCTGGGAGATACGCAGTATTTT
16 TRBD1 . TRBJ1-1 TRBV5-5 CASRETGAARNTEAFF TGTGCCAGCAGGGAGACAGGGGCTGCGAGGAACACTGAAGCTTTCTTT
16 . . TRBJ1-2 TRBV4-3 CASSQGEGRRHYGYTF TGCGCCAGCAGCCAAGGAGAGGGGAGGCGCCACTATGGCTACACCTTC
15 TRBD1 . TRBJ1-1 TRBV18 CASSSGRGMNTEAFF TGTGCCAGCTCATCCGGCAGGGGGATGAACACTGAAGCTTTCTTT
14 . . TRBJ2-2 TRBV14 CASSQVGATGELFF TGTGCCAGCAGCCAAGTGGGGGCCACCGGGGAGCTGTTTTTT
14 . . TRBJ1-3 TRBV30 CAWGPDSSGNTIYF TGTGCCTGGGGTCCCGACAGCTCTGGAAACACCATATATTTT
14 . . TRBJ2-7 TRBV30 CAWSVTDLTGEQYF TGTGCCTGGAGTGTGACAGACTTAACCGGAGAGCAGTACTTC
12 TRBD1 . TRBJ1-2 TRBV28 CASSTRQGGYTF TGTGCCAGCAGTACTCGACAGGGAGGCTACACCTTC
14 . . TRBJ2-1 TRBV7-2 CASSDAQRDNEQFF TGTGCCAGCAGCGACGCGCAGAGGGACAATGAGCAGTTCTTC
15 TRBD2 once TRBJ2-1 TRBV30 CAWSAGTSVDNEQFF TGTGCCTGGAGTGCCGGGACTAGCGTCGACAATGAGCAGTTCTTC
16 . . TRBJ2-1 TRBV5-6 CASSMTLGGTYNEQFF TGTGCCAGCAGCATGACCTTAGGCGGTACCTACAATGAGCAGTTCTTC
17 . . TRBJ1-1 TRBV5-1 CASSRLGPLGMNTEAFF TGCGCCAGCAGCAGACTGGGACCGCTAGGGATGAACACTGAAGCTTTCTTT
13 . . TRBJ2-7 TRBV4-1 CASSPTGTYEQYF TGCGCCAGCAGCCCGACAGGCACCTACGAGCAGTACTTC
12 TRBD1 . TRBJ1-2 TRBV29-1 CSALQGGGGYTF TGCAGCGCCCTACAGGGGGGCGGAGGGTACACCTTC
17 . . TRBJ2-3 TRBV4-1 CASSQENSPGLPDTQYF TGCGCCAGCAGCCAAGAGAATAGCCCGGGGCTCCCAGATACGCAGTATTTT
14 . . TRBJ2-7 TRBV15 CATSRNTGAYEQYF TGTGCCACCAGCAGAAACACCGGCGCCTACGAGCAGTACTTC
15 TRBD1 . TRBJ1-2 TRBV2 CASRGPGTGRLGYTF TGTGCCAGCAGAGGACCCGGGACAGGGCGCCTTGGCTACACCTTC
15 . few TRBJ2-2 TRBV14 CASSQAPQYPGELFF TGTGCCAGCAGCCAGGCCCCTCAATACCCCGGGGAGCTGTTTTTT
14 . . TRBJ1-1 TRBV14 CASSQTGLGTEAFF TGTGCCAGCAGCCAGACCGGCCTCGGCACTGAAGCTTTCTTT